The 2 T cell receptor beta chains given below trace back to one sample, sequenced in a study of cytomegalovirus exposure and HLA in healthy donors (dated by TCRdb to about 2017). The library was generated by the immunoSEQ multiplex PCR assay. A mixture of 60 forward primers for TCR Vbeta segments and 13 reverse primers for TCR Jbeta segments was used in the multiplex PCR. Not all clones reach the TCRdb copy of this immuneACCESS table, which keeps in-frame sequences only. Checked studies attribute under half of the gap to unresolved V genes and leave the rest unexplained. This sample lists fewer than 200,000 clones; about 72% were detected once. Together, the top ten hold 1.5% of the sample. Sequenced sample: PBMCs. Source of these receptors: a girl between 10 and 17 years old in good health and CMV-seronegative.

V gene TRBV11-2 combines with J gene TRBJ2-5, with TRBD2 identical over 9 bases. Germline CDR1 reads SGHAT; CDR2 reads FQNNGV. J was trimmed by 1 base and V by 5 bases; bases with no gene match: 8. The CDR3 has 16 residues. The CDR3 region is CASSPPAGGFQETQYF. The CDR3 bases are TGTGCCAGCAGCCCCCCCGCGGGGGGGTTCCAAGAGACCCAGTACTTC.

CDR3 coding DNA: TGTGCCATCAGTGAGCCCGGGACTAGCGGGGGGTACGAGCAGTACTTC. Translating gives CAISEPGTSGGYEQYF. The V gene is TRBV10-3, the J gene TRBJ2-7; 15 positions agree with TRBD2. Losses at the gene ends were 2 bases for V and 4 bases for J; bases not matched to a gene: 3. The CDR3 loop spans 16 amino acids. The germline gives CDR1 ENHRY, CDR2 SYGVKD.